This section outlines one TCR beta chain sequence together with its context. Its specificity is not known. The donors were in the approximately 120-subject validation cohort; that cohort was separate from the roughly 700-subject first cohort. Sequenced by immunoSEQ multiplex PCR; TCRdb stores in-frame clones only, minus some. Of more than 150,000 clones in the sample, around 90% were seen once. The data originate from a study of cytomegalovirus exposure and HLA in healthy donors. The study's findings and limits: The study recorded around 160 TCR beta chains that were cytomegalovirus-associated.

The sequenced material came from PBMCs. The receptor was derived from a man younger than 35 in good health and CMV-seronegative.

CDR3 bases: TGTGCCAGCAGTTTATCGGGGGGTTACGAGCAGTACTTC. This gives the protein CASSLSGGYEQYF. The chain combines TRBV27 with TRBJ2-7; D possibly corresponds to TRBD2 (6 bases). Germline-derived CDR1 and CDR2 are MNHEY and SMNVEV (reference sequence). CDR3 size: 13 residues. Deletions cut 0 bases from V and 4 bases from J, with 7 bases between.